The 26 T cell receptor beta chains reported below all come from one sample, sequenced in a study of memory CD4+ T cells and cytomegalovirus serostatus. The sort gate was single viable CD3+CD4+CD8-CD45RO+ cells for memory CD4+ T cells. Profiling relied on immunoSEQ multiplex PCR, and the TCRdb table lists in-frame clones only, not all of them. Of some 52,000 clones in the sample, approximately 82% were seen once. The sequencing sample was made of memory CD4+ T cells from blood. The source of these receptors is an adult in good health and CMV-seropositive.

The chain employs TRBV5-4 and TRBJ2-2; D not certain. V lost 4 bases and J lost 3, with 4 bases in between. There are 12 residues in the CDR3. Germline V gene sequence: CDR1 SGHNT, CDR2 YYREEE (reference sequence). The CDR3 loop is CASSPYTGELFF. The CDR3 DNA is TGTGCCAGCAGCCCCTACACCGGGGAGCTGTTTTTT. Full variable domain (rest looked up from reference TRBV5-4 and TRBJ2-2): ETGVTQSPTHLIKTRGQQVTLRCSSQSGHNTVSWYQQALGQGPQFIFQYYREEENGRGNFPPRFSGLQFPNYSSELNVNALELDDSALYLCASSPYTGELFFGEGSRLTVL.

With regard to this clone: Other DNA sequences in the same sample also yield this CDR3. The gene calls are TRBV9 and TRBJ2-7; 9 bases fit TRBD1. The V and J ends lost 3 bases and 2 bases, in that order; junction bases with no gene match: 0. This CDR3 spans 13 amino acids. CDR1 is SGDLS, CDR2 YYNGEE, per germline. CDR3 sequence reads: CASSGQGAYEQYF. As DNA, the CDR3 is TGTGCCAGCAGCGGACAGGGGGCCTACGAGCAGTACTTC.

The rearrangement joins TRBV4-1 to TRBJ2-5, with 10 nucleotides matching TRBD1. The CDR3 has 15 amino acids. Germline CDR1 reads MGHRA; CDR2 reads YSYEKL. J was trimmed by 3 bases and V by 4 bases; bases with no gene match: 5. The chain's CDR3 is CASSRPGTGEETQYF. CDR3 coding DNA: TGCGCCAGCAGCCGCCCCGGGACAGGGGAAGAGACCCAGTACTTC.

The gene calls are TRBV28 and TRBJ1-5; D uncertain. Germline CDR1 and CDR2: MDHEN and SYDVKM. Trimming shortened V by 7 bases and J by 3 bases, and 10 bases separated the two germline ends. The CDR3 length is 13 residues. The CDR3 bases are TGTGCCAGCATAAAAGGGCCCAATCAGCCCCAGCATTTT. As protein: CASIKGPNQPQHF.

The chain carries TRBV2 and TRBJ1-1, with D perhaps matching TRBD1 (5 bases). This CDR3 region has 13 residues. Trimming cost V 11 bases and J 3 bases, with 16 bases left between them. Germline loops: CDR1 SNHLY, CDR2 FYNNEI. The CDR3: CAGSPQGYTEAFF. As DNA, the CDR3 is TGTGCCGGCTCCCCCCAGGGTTACACTGAAGCTTTCTTT.

Concerning this clone: At one end the junction does not follow the germline gene, possibly because of a read error. The chain carries TRBV28 and TRBJ1-5; 10 nucleotides match TRBD1. Per germline, CDR1 MDHEN and CDR2 SYDVKM. The CDR3 has 12 amino acids. The CDR3 DNA reads TGTGCCAGCAGTTTAAAGGGACAGGGGAAGGGATTT. Its translation: CASSLKGQGKGF.

The V gene is TRBV2, the J gene TRBJ2-1; the match to TRBD2 covers 7 bases. With 7 bases clipped from V and 2 bases from J, the junction kept 5 bases outside the gene matches. The CDR3 is 14 residues long. Germline loops: CDR1 SNHLY, CDR2 FYNNEI. CDR3 DNA sequence: TGTGCCAGCATCCGGGAGGTACCCTACAATGAGCAGTTCTTC. This codes for CASIREVPYNEQFF.

The genes are TRBV27 and TRBJ1-6, with 10 positions matching TRBD1. The CDR3 sequence is 14 residues long. The germline V gene has CDR1 MNHEY and CDR2 SMNVEV (reference sequence). V lost 7 bases, J lost 10 bases, and 7 bases stayed unmatched. The CDR3 DNA is TGTGCCAGCACTGGGGACAGGGGAAGGTCACCCCTCCACTTT. It yields the protein CASTGDRGRSPLHF.

The genes are TRBV18 and TRBJ1-1; a possible D gene is TRBD1 (6 bases). The germline CDR1 and CDR2 sequences are KGHSH and LQKENI. V gave up 3 bases and J gave up 7 bases, with 21 bases separating them. The CDR3 length is 16 residues. The CDR3 region is CASSPSDGLLRGEAFF. CDR3 coding DNA: TGTGCCAGCTCACCCTCCGATGGCCTGCTCAGGGGTGAAGCTTTCTTT.

This clone came up a few times. This sequence joins TRBV19 and TRBJ2-3, with D perhaps TRBD1 (7 bases). The V gene's germline CDR1 is LNHDA and CDR2 SQIVND (reference sequence). V shed 1 base and J shed 6 bases, with 11 bases lying between them. This CDR3 is 14 amino acids long. CDR3 DNA: TGTGCCAGTAGTATAGGGGCAGGGGGGGATACGCAGTATTTT. Translation: CASSIGAGGDTQYF.

The chain couples TRBV6-6 to TRBJ1-1; possible D gene TRBD1, 6 bases. V dropped 6 bases and J dropped 4 bases, with 15 bases sitting between them. The CDR3 is made up of 14 amino acids. From germline, CDR1 is MNHNY and CDR2 SVGAGI (reference sequence). The CDR3 bases are TGTGCCAGCAGCCCCCAGAACAGGGTCACTGAAGCTTTCTTT. Translation gives CASSPQNRVTEAFF.

This clone was counted between two and nine times. This rearrangement joins TRBV2 to TRBJ2-7, with D maybe TRBD1 (6 bases). Trimming left V 1 base short and J 4 bases short, with 14 bases between. The germline CDR1 and CDR2 sequences are SNHLY and FYNNEI. The CDR3 extends over 15 amino acids. The CDR3 reads CASSEVSAGAYEQYF. The CDR3 bases are TGTGCCAGCAGTGAAGTCTCGGCAGGGGCTTACGAGCAGTACTTC.

The V call is TRBV18, the J call TRBJ1-4; 9 positions agree with TRBD1. CDR1 is KGHSH, CDR2 LQKENI, per germline. CDR3 length: 14 amino acids. The junction had 3 bases not matched to a gene; V was cut back by 5 bases and J by 5 bases. The CDR3: CASSSGQGNEKLFF. The DNA for the CDR3 is TGTGCCAGCTCATCGGGACAGGGAAATGAAAAACTGTTTTTT.

This sequence joins TRBV27 and TRBJ1-6; D unclear. In germline, CDR1 is MNHEY, CDR2 SMNVEV (reference sequence). Trimming left V 5 bases short and J 9 bases short, with 11 bases between. The CDR3 totals 13 residues. The DNA for the CDR3 is TGTGCCAGCAGTCGCCTGGTATTTTCACCCCTCCACTTT. This encodes CASSRLVFSPLHF.

This chain connects TRBV4-1 to TRBJ2-7; 8 positions agree with TRBD1. After removal of 4 bases from V and 0 bases from J, the junction contained 8 bases not matched to a gene. This CDR3 comprises 16 residues. Germline V lookup: CDR1 MGHRA, CDR2 YSYEKL. The CDR3 nucleotides are TGCGCCAGCAGCCGGCAGGACAGGGCAGTCTCCTACGAGCAGTACTTC. Translating it yields CASSRQDRAVSYEQYF.

A remark on this clone: Distinct nucleotide sequences in the sample also encode this CDR3. This chain uses TRBV7-2 with TRBJ1-1, with TRBD1 matching over 7 bases. The CDR3 covers 13 residues. V dropped 4 bases and J dropped 5; count of bases not matched to a gene: 4. Germline lookup yields CDR1 SGHTA and CDR2 FQGNSA. The CDR3 nucleotides read TGTGCCAGCAGCTCCACAGGGGTTACTGAAGCTTTCTTT. Residues: CASSSTGVTEAFF. Full variable domain (outside the CDR3, taken from reference TRBV7-2 and TRBJ1-1): GAGVSQSPSNKVTEKGKDVELRCDPISGHTALYWYRQSLGQGLEFLIYFQGNSAPDKSGLPSDRFSAERTGGSVSTLTIQRTQQEDSAVYLCASSSTGVTEAFFGQGTRLTVV.

J is TRBJ2-2 and V is TRBV5-1; the D is unclear. The germline V gene encodes CDR1 SGHRS and CDR2 YFSETQ. V was pared by 2 bases and J by 4 bases, with 12 bases between. The CDR3 covers 15 residues. CDR3 in amino acids: CASSFGLVGTGELFF. CDR3 nucleotides: TGCGCCAGCAGCTTTGGTTTAGTCGGCACCGGGGAGCTGTTTTTT.

The chain links TRBV7-9 to TRBJ1-1; no reliable D call. The CDR3 is 12 amino acids. V was pared by 2 bases and J by 10 bases, with 11 bases between. The germline gives CDR1 SEHNR, CDR2 FQNEAQ (reference sequence). The CDR3 region is CASSLSEPVAFF. The DNA for the CDR3 is TGTGCCAGCAGCTTATCTGAACCGGTAGCTTTCTTT.

The chain uses TRBV19 and TRBJ1-5; 7 nucleotides line up with TRBD1. Germline V lookup: CDR1 LNHDA, CDR2 SQIVND (reference sequence). The junction had 6 bases not matched to a gene; V was cut back by 6 bases and J by 7 bases. The CDR3 totals 13 residues. CDR3 nucleotides: TGTGCCAGTAGCTTTGACAGGGACCAGCCCCAGCATTTT. It encodes CASSFDRDQPQHF.

The rearrangement joins TRBV3-1 (or the pseudogene TRBV3-2) to TRBJ1-2; no clear D. The germline gives CDR1 LGHDT, CDR2 YNNKEL (reference sequence). The length of the CDR3 is 9 residues. In nucleotides, the CDR3 is TGTCTTGGCACCTATGGCTACACCTTC. Its protein product is CLGTYGYTF.

The V call is TRBV15, the J call TRBJ1-2; the match to TRBD1 covers 7 bases. The CDR3 is 15 residues long. The V and J ends lost 1 base and 7 bases, in that order; junction bases with no gene match: 9. In germline, CDR1 is LNHNV, CDR2 YYDKDF (reference sequence). The DNA of the CDR3 is TGTGCCACCAGCAGAGGAGGACACCCAGGGGGTGGCTACACCTTC. Its translation: CATSRGGHPGGGYTF.

V and J are TRBV29-1 and TRBJ1-2; D gene ambiguous. The CDR3 is 17 amino acids. Germline loops: CDR1 SQVTM, CDR2 ANQGSEA. V shed 0 bases and J shed 0 bases, with 17 bases lying between them. This CDR3 reads CSVEDPGRGQANYGYTF. DNA of the CDR3: TGCAGCGTTGAAGACCCCGGACGGGGTCAGGCTAACTATGGCTACACCTTC.

The rearrangement links TRBV5-6 to TRBJ2-7; 8 bases are shared with TRBD1. The CDR3 extends over 15 amino acids. The junction had 13 bases not matched to a gene; V was cut back by 6 bases and J by 5 bases. Per germline, CDR1 SGHDT and CDR2 YYEEEE. The CDR3 here is CASTIRGDRIHEQYF. The CDR3 nucleotides are TGTGCCAGCACCATAAGGGGGGACAGGATTCACGAGCAGTACTTC.

The chain recombines TRBV10-3 with TRBJ2-1; D remains unclear. V lost 8 bases to trimming and J lost 2 bases, with 13 bases between them. In germline, CDR1 is ENHRY, CDR2 SYGVKD. There are 14 residues in the CDR3. Written as DNA, the CDR3 is TGTGCCATCGGCCCCCGGGCTACCTACAATGAGCAGTTCTTC. Protein sequence: CAIGPRATYNEQFF.

The rearrangement uses TRBV7-2 and TRBJ1-6; TRBD1 matches at 7 bases. CDR3 length equals 16 residues. Per germline, CDR1 SGHTA and CDR2 FQGNSA. V lost 1 base to trimming and J lost 6 bases; unmatched junction nucleotides: 6. In nucleotides, the CDR3 is TGTGCCAGCAGCTTAGGGGCGACAGGGCGTAATTCACCCCTCCACTTT. It specifies CASSLGATGRNSPLHF.

V is TRBV14 and J is TRBJ2-7; TRBD1 matches at 7 bases. CDR3 size: 20 residues. V was pared by 4 bases and J by 0 bases, with 21 bases of the junction left unmatched. Germline V CDR1 and CDR2: SGHDN, FVKESK. The CDR3 DNA is TGTGCCAGCAGCCCGAAGTGGGCAGGAGCAGGGGGTAGCCGCTCCTACGAGCAGTACTTC. This sequence encodes CASSPKWAGAGGSRSYEQYF.